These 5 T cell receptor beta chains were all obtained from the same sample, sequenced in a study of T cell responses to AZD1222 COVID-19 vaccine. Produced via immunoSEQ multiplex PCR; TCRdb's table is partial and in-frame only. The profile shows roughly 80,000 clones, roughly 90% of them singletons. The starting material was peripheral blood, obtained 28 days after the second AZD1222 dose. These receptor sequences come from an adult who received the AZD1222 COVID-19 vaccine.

Here the CDR3 DNA reads TGTGCCAGCAGTGACGAGCGGGAAAACATTCAGTACTTC. It translates to CASSDERENIQYF. The chain has TRBV12-3 or TRBV12-4 and TRBJ2-4, with D possibly matching TRBD2 (6 bases). V was clipped by 5 bases and J by 5 bases, with 10 bases between them. The length of the CDR3 is 13 residues.

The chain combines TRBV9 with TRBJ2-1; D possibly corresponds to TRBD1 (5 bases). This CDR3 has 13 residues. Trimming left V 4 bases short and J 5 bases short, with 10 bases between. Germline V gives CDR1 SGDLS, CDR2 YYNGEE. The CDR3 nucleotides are TGTGCCAGCAGCCTGGACACGCACAATGAGCAGTTCTTC. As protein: CASSLDTHNEQFF.

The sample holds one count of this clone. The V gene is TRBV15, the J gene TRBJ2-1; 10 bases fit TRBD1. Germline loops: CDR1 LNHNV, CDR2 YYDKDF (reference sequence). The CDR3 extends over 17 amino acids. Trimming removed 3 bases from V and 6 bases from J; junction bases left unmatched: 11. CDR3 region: CATSRGPGTGVSNEQFF. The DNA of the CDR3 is TGTGCCACCAGCAGGGGCCCGGGGACAGGGGTGTCCAATGAGCAGTTCTTC.

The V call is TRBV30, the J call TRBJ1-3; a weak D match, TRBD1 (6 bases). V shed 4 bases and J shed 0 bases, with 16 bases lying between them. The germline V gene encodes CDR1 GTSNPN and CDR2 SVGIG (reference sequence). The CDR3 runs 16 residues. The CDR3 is CAWNSFTGTSGNTIYF. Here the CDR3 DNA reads TGTGCCTGGAACAGTTTTACAGGGACCTCTGGAAACACCATATATTTT.

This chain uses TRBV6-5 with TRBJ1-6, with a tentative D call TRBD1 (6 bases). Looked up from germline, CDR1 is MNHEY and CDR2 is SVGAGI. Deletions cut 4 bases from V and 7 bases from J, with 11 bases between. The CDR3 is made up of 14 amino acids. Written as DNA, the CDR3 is TGTGCCAGCAGTTTCAGGGGAGTGAATTCACCCCTCCACTTT. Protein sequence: CASSFRGVNSPLHF.